This paragraph reports one T cell receptor (beta chain). The data belong to a study of Graves' ophthalmopathy and Graves' hyperthyroidism. CDR3 length: 15 amino acids. J was trimmed by 5 bases and V by 4 bases; bases with no gene match: 9. Germline CDR1 is MGHRA and CDR2 is YSYEKL. Beta-chain TCR CDR3 regions were amplified from RNA transcripts. First-round RT-PCR relied on HTBI primers, and a second-round multiplex PCR came next. TCRdb fed the multiplex PCR reads into MiXCR, producing one record per CDR3 protein. The data hold some 240,000 distinct CDR3 sequences, with 45% to 55% observed a single time.

The source of this sequence is an adult man with Graves' ophthalmopathy. Sequenced sample: peripheral blood. V is TRBV4-1 and J is TRBJ2-5; 8 nucleotides line up with TRBD1. CDR3 amino acids: CASSPDDRGGETQYF. In DNA, the CDR3 is TGCGCCAGCAGCCCGGATGACAGGGGTGGTGAGACCCAGTACTTC.